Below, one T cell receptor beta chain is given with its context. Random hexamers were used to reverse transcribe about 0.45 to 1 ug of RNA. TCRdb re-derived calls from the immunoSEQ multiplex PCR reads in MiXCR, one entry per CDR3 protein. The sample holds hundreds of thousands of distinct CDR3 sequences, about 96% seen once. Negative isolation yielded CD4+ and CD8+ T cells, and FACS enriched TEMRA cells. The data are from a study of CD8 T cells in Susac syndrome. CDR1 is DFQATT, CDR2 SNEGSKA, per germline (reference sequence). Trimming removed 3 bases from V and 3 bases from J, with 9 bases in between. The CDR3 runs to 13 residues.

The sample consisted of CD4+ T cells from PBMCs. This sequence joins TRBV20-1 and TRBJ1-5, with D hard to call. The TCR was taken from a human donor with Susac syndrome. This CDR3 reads CSASSRPNQPQHF. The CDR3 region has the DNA TGCAGTGCTAGCTCTCGACCCAATCAGCCCCAGCATTTT.